This TCR beta chain appears in the sequencing data of a study of ipilimumab plus nivolumab after autologous stem cell transplantation. Using immunoSEQ multiplex PCR, the repertoire was profiled, and TCRdb retains in-frame clones only, with some absent. The repertoire has 2,000 to 3,000 clones, approximately 95% of them found once; the top ten carry 1.7%. Checkpoint therapy with ipilimumab 1 mg/kg began 14 to 28 days after transplant. Dosing: nivolumab 3 mg/kg IV, weeks 1, 4, 7, 10, then every two weeks to week 26. With regard to this clone: The antigen is undetermined.

Study-wide findings and caveats: Per the authors, repertoire, Treg and microbiota data justify further study.

The sequencing here drew on PBMCs, taken in a trial of ipilimumab plus nivolumab as post-transplant consolidation. The origin of this receptor is a male donor with primary mediastinal lymphoma.

CDR3 amino acids: CASSPQGGNNSPLHF. CDR3 coding DNA: TGTGCCAGCAGCCCACAGGGGGGGAATAATTCACCCCTCCACTTT. The chain recombines TRBV7-9 with TRBJ1-6; 8 nucleotides agree with TRBD1. The CDR3 is 15 amino acids. Trimming cost V 5 bases and J 5 bases; bases outside gene matches: 5. CDR1 is SEHNR, CDR2 FQNEAQ, per germline (reference sequence).